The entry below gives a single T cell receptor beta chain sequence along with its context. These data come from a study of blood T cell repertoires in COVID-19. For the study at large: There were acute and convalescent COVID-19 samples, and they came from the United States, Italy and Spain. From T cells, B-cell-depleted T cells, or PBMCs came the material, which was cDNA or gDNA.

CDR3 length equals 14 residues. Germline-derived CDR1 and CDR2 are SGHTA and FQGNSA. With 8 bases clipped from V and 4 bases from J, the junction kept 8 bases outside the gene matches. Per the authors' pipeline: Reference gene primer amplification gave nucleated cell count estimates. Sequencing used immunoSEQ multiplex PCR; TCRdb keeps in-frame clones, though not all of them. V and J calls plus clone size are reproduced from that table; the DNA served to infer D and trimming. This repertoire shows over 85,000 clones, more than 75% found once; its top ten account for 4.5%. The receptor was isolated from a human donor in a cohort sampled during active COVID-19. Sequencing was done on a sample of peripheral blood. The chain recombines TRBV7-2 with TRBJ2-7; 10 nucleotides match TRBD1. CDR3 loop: CASAEGTGVYEQYF. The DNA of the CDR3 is TGTGCCAGCGCAGAGGGGACAGGGGTTTACGAGCAGTACTTC.